Included here is one T cell receptor (beta chain) sequence, with context. Its antigen is undetermined. This sample is part of a study of T cell responses to AZD1222 COVID-19 vaccine. Study-level findings and limits: Only a handful of AZD1222 recipients, about six in all, had baseline seropositivity. Most donors were white British and more were female, and clonal diversity was possibly underestimated.

Using immunoSEQ multiplex PCR, the repertoire was profiled, and TCRdb retains in-frame clones only, with some absent. Here the sample spans fewer than 150,000 clones, over 80% being singletons. Germline V gene sequence: CDR1 LNHDA, CDR2 SQIVND (reference sequence). The CDR3 has 15 amino acids. V gave up 3 bases and J gave up 3 bases; unmatched junction bases: 6. The J gene is TRBJ2-7, the V gene TRBV19, with 9 bases matching TRBD1. The source of this sequence is an adult who received the AZD1222 COVID-19 vaccine. The material sequenced was peripheral blood, taken 28 days after the second AZD1222 dose. The CDR3 here is CASSMGPGQGYEQYF. CDR3 coding DNA: TGTGCCAGTAGTATGGGTCCGGGACAGGGCTACGAGCAGTACTTC.